This T cell receptor (beta chain) was profiled in a study of blood T cell repertoires in COVID-19. Overall study context: From T cells, B-cell-depleted T cells, or PBMCs came the material, which was cDNA or gDNA.

The method was immunoSEQ multiplex PCR; TCRdb's version includes in-frame clones alone and lacks a portion of them. The table records roughly 15,000 clones, approximately 89% of them present only once. J was trimmed by 7 bases and V by 3 bases; bases with no gene match: 8. The CDR3 is 14 residues long. Germline values: CDR1 SGDLS, CDR2 YYNGEE. The chain has TRBV9 and TRBJ2-7, with TRBD2 matching 9 bases. The specimen was peripheral blood. The receptor was isolated from a man aged 55-75 years with active COVID-19. The CDR3 DNA sequence: TGTGCCAGCAGCGACGGGACTAGCCTTCGGGAGCAGTACTTC. It codes for CASSDGTSLREQYF.